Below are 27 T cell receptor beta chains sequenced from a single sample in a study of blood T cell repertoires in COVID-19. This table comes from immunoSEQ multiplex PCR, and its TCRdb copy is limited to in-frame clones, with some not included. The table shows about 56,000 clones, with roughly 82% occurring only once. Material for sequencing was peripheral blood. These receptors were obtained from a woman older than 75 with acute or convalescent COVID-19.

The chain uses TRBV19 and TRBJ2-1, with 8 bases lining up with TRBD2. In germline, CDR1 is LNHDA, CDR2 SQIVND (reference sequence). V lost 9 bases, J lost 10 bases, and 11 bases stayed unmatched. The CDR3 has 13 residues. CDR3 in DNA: TGTGCCAGCCCGACCGGGACTAGTAGGGAGCAGTTCTTC. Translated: CASPTGTSREQFF.

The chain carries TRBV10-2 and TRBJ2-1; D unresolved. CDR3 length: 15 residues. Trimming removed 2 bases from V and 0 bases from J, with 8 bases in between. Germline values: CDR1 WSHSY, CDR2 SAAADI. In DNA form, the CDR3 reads TGCGCCAGCAGTGAGCCAGCGAGCTCCTACAATGAGCAGTTCTTC. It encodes CASSEPASSYNEQFF.

Here the CDR3 DNA reads TGTGCCACCAGCAGAGGGGACAGGTCCGGAAACACCATATATTTT. Translation: CATSRGDRSGNTIYF. V and J are TRBV15 and TRBJ1-3; 8 nucleotides align to TRBD1. The CDR3 is 15 residues long. Trimming cost V 1 base and J 4 bases; bases outside gene matches: 3. Germline values: CDR1 LNHNV, CDR2 YYDKDF (reference sequence).

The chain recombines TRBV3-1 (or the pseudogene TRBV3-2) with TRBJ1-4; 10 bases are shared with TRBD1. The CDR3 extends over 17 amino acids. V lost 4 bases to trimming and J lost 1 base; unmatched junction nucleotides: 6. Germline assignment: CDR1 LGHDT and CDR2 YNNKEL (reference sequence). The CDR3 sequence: CASSPLDRGVTNEKLFF. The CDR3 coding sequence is TGTGCCAGCAGCCCCCTGGACAGGGGGGTAACTAATGAAAAACTGTTTTTT.

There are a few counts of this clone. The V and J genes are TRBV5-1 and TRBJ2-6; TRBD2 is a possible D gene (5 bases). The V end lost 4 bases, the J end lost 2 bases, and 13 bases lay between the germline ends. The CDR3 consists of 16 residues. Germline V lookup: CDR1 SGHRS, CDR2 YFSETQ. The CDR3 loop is CASSPKEGTGANVLTF. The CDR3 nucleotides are TGCGCCAGCAGCCCGAAAGAGGGAACTGGGGCCAACGTCCTGACTTTC.

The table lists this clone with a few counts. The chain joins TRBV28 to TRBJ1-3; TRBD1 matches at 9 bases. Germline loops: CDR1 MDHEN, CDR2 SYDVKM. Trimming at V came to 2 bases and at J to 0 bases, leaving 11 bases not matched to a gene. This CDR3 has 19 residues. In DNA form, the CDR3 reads TGTGCCAGCAGTTTAGTGGACAGGGGATGGGGAGACTCTGGAAACACCATATATTTT. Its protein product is CASSLVDRGWGDSGNTIYF.

The chain's CDR3 is CASSLYRGGGYNEQFF. The CDR3 bases are TGTGCCAGCAGCTTATACCGCGGGGGGGGGTACAATGAGCAGTTCTTC. V is TRBV7-8 and J is TRBJ2-1, with 9 bases identical to TRBD2. The germline V gene has CDR1 SGHVS and CDR2 FQNEAQ. The V segment lost 2 bases and the J segment 4 bases; nucleotides outside the gene matches: 6. This CDR3 comprises 16 residues.

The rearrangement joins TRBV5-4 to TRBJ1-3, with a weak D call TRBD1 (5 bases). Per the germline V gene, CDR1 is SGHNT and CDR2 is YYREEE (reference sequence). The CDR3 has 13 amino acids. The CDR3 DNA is TGTGCTGCGGGGACTAACCCTGGAAACACCATATATTTT. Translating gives CAAGTNPGNTIYF.

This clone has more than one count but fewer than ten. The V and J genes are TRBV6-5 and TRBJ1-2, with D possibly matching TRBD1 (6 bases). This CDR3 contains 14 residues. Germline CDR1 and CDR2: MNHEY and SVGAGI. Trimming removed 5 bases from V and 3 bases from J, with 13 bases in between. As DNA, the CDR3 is TGTGCCAGCAGTCCAGGGGCGAGGGACTATGGCTACACCTTC. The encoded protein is CASSPGARDYGYTF.

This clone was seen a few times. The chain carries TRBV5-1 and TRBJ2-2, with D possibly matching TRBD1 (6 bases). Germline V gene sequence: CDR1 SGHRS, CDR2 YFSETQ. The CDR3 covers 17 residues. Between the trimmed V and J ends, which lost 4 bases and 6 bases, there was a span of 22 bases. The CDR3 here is CASSLYGQPESPGELFF. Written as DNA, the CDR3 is TGCGCCAGCAGCCTTTACGGACAGCCTGAATCCCCCGGGGAGCTGTTTTTT.

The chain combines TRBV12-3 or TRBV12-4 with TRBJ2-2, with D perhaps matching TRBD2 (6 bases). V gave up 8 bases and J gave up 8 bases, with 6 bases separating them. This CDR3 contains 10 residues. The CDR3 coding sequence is TGTGCCAGCGGGAGGGGGGAGCTGTTTTTT. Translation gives CASGRGELFF.

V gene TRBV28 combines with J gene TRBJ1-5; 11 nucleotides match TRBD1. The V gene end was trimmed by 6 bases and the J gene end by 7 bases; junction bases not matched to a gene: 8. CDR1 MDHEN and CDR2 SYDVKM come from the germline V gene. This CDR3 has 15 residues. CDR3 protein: CASRPQDRGHQPQHF. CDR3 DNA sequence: TGTGCCAGCAGACCTCAGGACAGGGGGCACCAGCCCCAGCATTTT.

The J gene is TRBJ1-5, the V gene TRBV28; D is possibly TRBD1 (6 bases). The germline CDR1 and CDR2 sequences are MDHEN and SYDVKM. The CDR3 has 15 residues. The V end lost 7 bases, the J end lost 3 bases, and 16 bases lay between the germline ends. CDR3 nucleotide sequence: TGTGCCAGCACCAAAGGGGGAAAAAACAATCAGCCCCAGCATTTT. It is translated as CASTKGGKNNQPQHF.

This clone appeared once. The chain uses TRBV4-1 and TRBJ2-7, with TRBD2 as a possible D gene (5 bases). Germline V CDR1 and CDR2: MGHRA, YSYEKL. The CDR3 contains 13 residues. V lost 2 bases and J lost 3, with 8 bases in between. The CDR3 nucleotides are TGCGCCAGCAGCCAACTAGCTTTCTACGAGCAGTACTTC. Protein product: CASSQLAFYEQYF.

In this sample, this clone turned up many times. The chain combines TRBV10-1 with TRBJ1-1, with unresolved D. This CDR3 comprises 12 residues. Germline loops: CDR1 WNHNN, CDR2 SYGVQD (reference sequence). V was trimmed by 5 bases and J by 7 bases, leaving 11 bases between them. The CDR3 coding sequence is TGCGCCAGCAGTTCCGGAGGTCTTGAAGCTTTCTTT. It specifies CASSSGGLEAFF.

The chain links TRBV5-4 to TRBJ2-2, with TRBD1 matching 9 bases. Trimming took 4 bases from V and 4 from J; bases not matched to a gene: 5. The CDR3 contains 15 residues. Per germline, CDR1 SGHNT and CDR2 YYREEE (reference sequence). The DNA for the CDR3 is TGTGCCAGCAGCACCGGGACAGGGAGCACCGGGGAGCTGTTTTTT. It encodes CASSTGTGSTGELFF.

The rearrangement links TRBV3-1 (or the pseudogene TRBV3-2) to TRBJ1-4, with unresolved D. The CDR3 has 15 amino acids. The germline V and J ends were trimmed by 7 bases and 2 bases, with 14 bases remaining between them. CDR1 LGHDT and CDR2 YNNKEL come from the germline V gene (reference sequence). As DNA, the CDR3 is TGTGCCAGCACTAACGACTTTGGGACTAATGAAAAACTGTTTTTT. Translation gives CASTNDFGTNEKLFF.

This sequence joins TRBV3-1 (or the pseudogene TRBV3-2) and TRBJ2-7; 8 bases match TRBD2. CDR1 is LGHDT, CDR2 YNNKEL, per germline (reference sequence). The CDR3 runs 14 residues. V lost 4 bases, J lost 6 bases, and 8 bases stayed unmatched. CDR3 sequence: CASSLSGGHGEQYF. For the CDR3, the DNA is TGTGCCAGCAGCCTAAGCGGGGGACACGGCGAGCAGTACTTC.

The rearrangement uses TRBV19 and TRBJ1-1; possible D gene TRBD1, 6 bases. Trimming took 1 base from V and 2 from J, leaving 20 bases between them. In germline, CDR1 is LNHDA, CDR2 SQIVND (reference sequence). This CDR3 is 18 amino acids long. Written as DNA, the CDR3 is TGTGCCAGTAGTATAGTCCCGGTCCAAAGAGGGGGAAACACTGAAGCTTTCTTT. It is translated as CASSIVPVQRGGNTEAFF.

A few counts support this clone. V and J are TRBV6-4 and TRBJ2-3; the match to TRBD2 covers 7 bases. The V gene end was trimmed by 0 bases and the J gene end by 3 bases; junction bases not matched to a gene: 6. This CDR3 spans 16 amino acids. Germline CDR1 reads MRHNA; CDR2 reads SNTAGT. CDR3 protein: CASSDSTGGGTDTQYF. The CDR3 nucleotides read TGTGCCAGCAGTGACTCGACGGGGGGTGGTACAGATACGCAGTATTTT.

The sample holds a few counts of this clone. The CDR3, as DNA: TGCGCCAGCAGCTCGCCCCGACAGGGCGGAAACGAGCAGTACTTC. This codes for CASSSPRQGGNEQYF. The rearrangement uses TRBV5-1 and TRBJ2-7; TRBD1 matches 7 bases. The CDR3 consists of 15 residues. From germline, CDR1 is SGHRS and CDR2 YFSETQ. Trimming cost V 3 bases and J 5 bases; bases outside gene matches: 11.

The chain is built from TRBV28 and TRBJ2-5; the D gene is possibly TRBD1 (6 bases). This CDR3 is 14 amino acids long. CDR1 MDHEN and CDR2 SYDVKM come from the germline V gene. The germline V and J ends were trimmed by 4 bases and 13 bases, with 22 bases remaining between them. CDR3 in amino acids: CASSSPSRQVERYF. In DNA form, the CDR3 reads TGTGCCAGCAGTTCTCCCAGTCGACAGGTCGAACGGTACTTC.

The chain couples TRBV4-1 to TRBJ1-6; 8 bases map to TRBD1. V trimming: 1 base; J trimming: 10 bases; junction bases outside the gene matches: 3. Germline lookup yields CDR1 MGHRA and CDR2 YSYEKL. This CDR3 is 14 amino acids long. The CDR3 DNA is TGCGCCAGCAGCCAAGCTACAGGGGGGTCACCCCTCCACTTT. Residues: CASSQATGGSPLHF.

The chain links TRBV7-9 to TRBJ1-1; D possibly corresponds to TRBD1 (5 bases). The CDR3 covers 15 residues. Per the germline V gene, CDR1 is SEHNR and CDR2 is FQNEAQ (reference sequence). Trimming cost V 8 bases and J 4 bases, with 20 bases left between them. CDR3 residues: CASGPGLLDFTEAFF. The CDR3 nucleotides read TGTGCCAGCGGCCCGGGACTTCTTGACTTCACTGAAGCTTTCTTT.

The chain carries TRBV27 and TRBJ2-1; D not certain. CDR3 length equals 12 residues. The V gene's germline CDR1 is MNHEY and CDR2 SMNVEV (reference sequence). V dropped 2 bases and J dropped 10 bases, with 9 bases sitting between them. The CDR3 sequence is CASSLTPREQFF. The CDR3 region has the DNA TGTGCCAGCAGTTTAACCCCGCGGGAGCAGTTCTTC.

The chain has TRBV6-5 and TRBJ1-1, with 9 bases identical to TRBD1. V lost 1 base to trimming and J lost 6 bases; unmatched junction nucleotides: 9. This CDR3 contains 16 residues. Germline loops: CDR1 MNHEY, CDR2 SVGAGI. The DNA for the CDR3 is TGTGCCAGCAGTTACTGGGGGACAGGGAGGCCACCTGAAGCTTTCTTT. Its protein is CASSYWGTGRPPEAFF.

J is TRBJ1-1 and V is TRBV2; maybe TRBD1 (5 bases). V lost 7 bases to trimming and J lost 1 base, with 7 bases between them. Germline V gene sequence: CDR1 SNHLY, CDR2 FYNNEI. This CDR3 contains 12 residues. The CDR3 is CASTTGNTEAFF. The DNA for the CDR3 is TGTGCCAGCACAACAGGGAACACTGAAGCTTTCTTT.